A single sample is the source of the 10 T cell receptor beta chains below, sequenced in a study of T cell repertoires in cytomegalovirus infection. TCRdb analysed the reads with MiXCR anew, one entry per CDR3 protein. The data contain fewer than 550,000 distinct CDR3 sequences, around 27% of them seen just once; the ten biggest clones take up roughly an eighth. Sequencing was performed on PBMCs. The receptor set was obtained from a human donor in good health (CMV status not recorded). Some clones in this sample may be carry-over from other donors' samples.

V is TRBV27 and J is TRBJ1-4; perhaps TRBD1 as D (5 bases). Germline values: CDR1 MNHEY, CDR2 SMNVEV (reference sequence). V shed 9 bases and J shed 4 bases, with 18 bases lying between them. The CDR3 spans 15 residues. The CDR3 is CASRRNRPFNEKLFF. CDR3 sequence (DNA): TGTGCCAGTCGGAGAAACAGGCCCTTTAATGAAAAACTGTTTTTT. The complete variable domain, with remaining parts taken from reference TRBV27 and TRBJ1-4, reads EAQVTQNPRYLITVTGKKLTVTCSQNMNHEYMSWYRQDPGLGLRQIYYSMNVEVTDKGDVPEGYKVSRKEKRNFPLILESPSPNQTSLYFCASRRNRPFNEKLFFGSGTQLSVL.

The J gene is TRBJ1-2, the V gene TRBV12-3 or TRBV12-4, with D possibly matching TRBD1 (5 bases). This CDR3 comprises 14 residues. The V and J ends lost 6 bases and 4 bases respectively, with 15 bases between them. CDR3 coding DNA: TGTGCCAGCAGAAAGGTGGGGACGGTCTATGGCTACACCTTC. Its translation is CASRKVGTVYGYTF.

This rearrangement joins TRBV30 to TRBJ1-1, with D perhaps TRBD1 (6 bases). The CDR3 spans 13 residues. Germline-derived CDR1 and CDR2 are GTSNPN and SVGIG (reference sequence). V gave up 3 bases and J gave up 1 base, with 9 bases separating them. This chain's CDR3 is CAWRMTGNTEAFF. DNA of the CDR3: TGTGCCTGGAGAATGACAGGGAACACTGAAGCTTTCTTT.

V gene TRBV10-3 combines with J gene TRBJ1-2; D unclear. The CDR3 loop spans 14 amino acids. CDR1 and CDR2 from the germline V gene are ENHRY and SYGVKD. The V end lost 3 bases, the J end lost 1 base, and 9 bases lay between the germline ends. DNA for the CDR3: TGTGCCATCAGTGAACGGCCTGATAACTATGGCTACACCTTC. It specifies CAISERPDNYGYTF.

This CDR3 is CASSFRTPNTEAFF. As DNA, the CDR3 is TGTGCCAGCAGTTTTAGGACCCCGAACACTGAAGCTTTCTTT. The chain has TRBV12-3 or TRBV12-4 and TRBJ1-1; D is unresolved. Trimming cost V 3 bases and J 1 base, with 9 bases left between them. The CDR3 is 14 amino acids.

The genes are TRBV11-3 and TRBJ1-1; 10 bases align to TRBD1. J lost 7 bases, V lost 5 bases, and 10 bases had no gene match. Germline V gives CDR1 SGHNT, CDR2 YENEEA. The CDR3 totals 15 residues. The CDR3 DNA follows: TGTGCCAGCAGCCCAGAGGTTGGGACAGGGGTTGAAGCTTTCTTT. It specifies CASSPEVGTGVEAFF.

V is TRBV4-1 and J is TRBJ1-2; a weak D match, TRBD1 (5 bases). The CDR3 runs to 14 residues. V lost 3 bases, J lost 7 bases, and 15 bases lay in between. Germline lookup yields CDR1 MGHRA and CDR2 YSYEKL. Here the CDR3 DNA reads TGCGCCAGCAGCCACGCCGCGCAGGGTCGTGGCTACACCTTC. It yields the protein CASSHAAQGRGYTF.

The chain is built from TRBV6-1 and TRBJ2-1, with a possible D match to TRBD2 (5 bases). V gave up 3 bases and J gave up 7 bases, with 13 bases separating them. The germline V gene encodes CDR1 MNHNS and CDR2 SASEGT. This CDR3 has 14 residues. In DNA form, the CDR3 reads TGTGCCAGCAGTGAGGAAGGCCGGGGAAATGAGCAGTTCTTC. Protein product: CASSEEGRGNEQFF.

J is TRBJ1-1 and V is TRBV5-6; 8 bases map to TRBD1. Germline CDR1 SGHDT, CDR2 YYEEEE. The CDR3 has 14 amino acids. J lost 11 bases, V lost 2 bases, and 11 bases had no gene match. The CDR3 loop reads CASSFQDRAFLAFF. In DNA form, the CDR3 reads TGTGCCAGCAGCTTTCAGGACAGGGCATTTCTGGCTTTCTTT.

This clonotype has ten or more counts. The chain uses TRBV7-2 and TRBJ2-1; D call uncertain. The CDR3 loop spans 13 amino acids. The germline V and J ends were trimmed by 3 bases and 6 bases, with 9 bases remaining between them. Looked up from germline, CDR1 is SGHTA and CDR2 is FQGNSA. This CDR3 reads CASSLGISNEQFF. The CDR3 DNA reads TGTGCCAGCAGCTTGGGGATAAGCAATGAGCAGTTCTTC. The entire variable domain, with the rest obtained from reference TRBV7-2 and TRBJ2-1, is as follows: GAGVSQSPSNKVTEKGKDVELRCDPISGHTALYWYRQSLGQGLEFLIYFQGNSAPDKSGLPSDRFSAERTGGSVSTLTIQRTQQEDSAVYLCASSLGISNEQFFGPGTRLTVL.